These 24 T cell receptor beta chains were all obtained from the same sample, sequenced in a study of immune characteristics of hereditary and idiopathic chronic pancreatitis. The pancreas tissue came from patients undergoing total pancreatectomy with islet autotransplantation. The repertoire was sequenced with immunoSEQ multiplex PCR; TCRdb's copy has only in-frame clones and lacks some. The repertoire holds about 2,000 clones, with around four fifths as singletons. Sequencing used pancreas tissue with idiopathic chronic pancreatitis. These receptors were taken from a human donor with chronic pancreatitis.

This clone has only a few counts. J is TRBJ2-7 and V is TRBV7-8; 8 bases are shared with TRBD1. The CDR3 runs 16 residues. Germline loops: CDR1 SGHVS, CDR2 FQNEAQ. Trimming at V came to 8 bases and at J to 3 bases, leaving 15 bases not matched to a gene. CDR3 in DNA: TGTGCCAGCTGCCCCCCCCGGGGACAGGAGATCTACGAGCAGTACTTC. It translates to CASCPPRGQEIYEQYF.

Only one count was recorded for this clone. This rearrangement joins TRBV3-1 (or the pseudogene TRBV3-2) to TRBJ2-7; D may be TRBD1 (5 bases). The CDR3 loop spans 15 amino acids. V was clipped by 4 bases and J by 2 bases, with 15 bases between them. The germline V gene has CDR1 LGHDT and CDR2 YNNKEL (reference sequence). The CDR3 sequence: CASSRGQQGTYEQYF. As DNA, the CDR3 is TGTGCCAGCAGCCGGGGCCAACAAGGAACCTACGAGCAGTACTTC.

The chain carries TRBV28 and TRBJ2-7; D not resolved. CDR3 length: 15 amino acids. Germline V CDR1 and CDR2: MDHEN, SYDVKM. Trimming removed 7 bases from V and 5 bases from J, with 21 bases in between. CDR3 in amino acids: CASTPRGRFTDEQYF. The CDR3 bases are TGTGCCAGCACCCCTCGCGGACGGTTCACAGACGAGCAGTACTTC.

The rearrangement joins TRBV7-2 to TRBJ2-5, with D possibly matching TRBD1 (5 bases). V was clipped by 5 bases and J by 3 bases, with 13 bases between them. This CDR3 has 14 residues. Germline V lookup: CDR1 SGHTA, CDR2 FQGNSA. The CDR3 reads CASSLQAQEETQYF. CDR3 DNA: TGTGCCAGCAGCCTCCAGGCACAGGAAGAGACCCAGTACTTC.

The CDR3 spells CAISESMAGASNEQFF. The CDR3 nucleotides are TGTGCCATCAGTGAGTCGATGGCAGGGGCCAGCAATGAGCAGTTCTTC. This chain joins TRBV10-3 and TRBJ2-1; perhaps TRBD1 as D (6 bases). Trimming left V 0 bases short and J 6 bases short, with 15 bases between. Germline-derived CDR1 and CDR2 are ENHRY and SYGVKD. The CDR3 contains 16 residues.

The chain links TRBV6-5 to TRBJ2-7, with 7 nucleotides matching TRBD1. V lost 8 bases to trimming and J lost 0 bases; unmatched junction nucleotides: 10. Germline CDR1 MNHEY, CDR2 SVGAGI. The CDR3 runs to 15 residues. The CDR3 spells CASWKPTGYSYEQYF. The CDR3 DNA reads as TGTGCCAGCTGGAAACCGACAGGGTACTCCTACGAGCAGTACTTC.

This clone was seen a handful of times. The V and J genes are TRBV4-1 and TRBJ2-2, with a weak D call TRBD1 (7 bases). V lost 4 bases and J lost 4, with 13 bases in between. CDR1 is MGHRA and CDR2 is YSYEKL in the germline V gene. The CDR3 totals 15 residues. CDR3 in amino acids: CASSPRQGGTGELFF. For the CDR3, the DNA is TGCGCCAGCAGCCCCCGACAGGGAGGCACCGGGGAGCTGTTTTTT.

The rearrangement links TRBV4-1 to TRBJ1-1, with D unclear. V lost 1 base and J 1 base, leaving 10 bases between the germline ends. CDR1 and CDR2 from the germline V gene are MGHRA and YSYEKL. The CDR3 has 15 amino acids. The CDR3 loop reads CASSQAARWNTEAFF. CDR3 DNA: TGCGCCAGCAGCCAAGCGGCGAGATGGAACACTGAAGCTTTCTTT.

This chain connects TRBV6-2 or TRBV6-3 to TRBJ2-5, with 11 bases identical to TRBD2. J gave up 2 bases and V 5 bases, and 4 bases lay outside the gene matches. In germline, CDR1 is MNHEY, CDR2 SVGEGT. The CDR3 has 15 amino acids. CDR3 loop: CASSKLAGAQETQYF. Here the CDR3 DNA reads TGTGCCAGCAGTAAACTAGCGGGGGCACAAGAGACCCAGTACTTC.

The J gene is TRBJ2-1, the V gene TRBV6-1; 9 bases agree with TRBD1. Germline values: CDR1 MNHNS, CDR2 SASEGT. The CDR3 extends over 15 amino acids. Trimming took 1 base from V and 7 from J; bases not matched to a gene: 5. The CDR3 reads CASSEVTGGANEQFF. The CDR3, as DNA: TGTGCCAGCAGTGAAGTTACAGGGGGCGCGAATGAGCAGTTCTTC.

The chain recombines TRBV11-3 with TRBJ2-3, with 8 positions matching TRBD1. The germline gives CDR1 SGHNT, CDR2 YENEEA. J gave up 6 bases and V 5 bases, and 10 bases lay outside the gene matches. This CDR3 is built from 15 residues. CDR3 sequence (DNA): TGTGCCAGCAGCCACCTCCAGGGGGCTGGGGATACGCAGTATTTT. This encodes CASSHLQGAGDTQYF.

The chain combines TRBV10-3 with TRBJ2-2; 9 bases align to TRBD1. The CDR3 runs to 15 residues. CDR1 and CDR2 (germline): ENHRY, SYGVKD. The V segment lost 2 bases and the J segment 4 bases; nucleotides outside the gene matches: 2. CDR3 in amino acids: CAISEGQGITGELFF. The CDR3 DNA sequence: TGTGCCATCAGTGAGGGACAGGGGATCACCGGGGAGCTGTTTTTT.

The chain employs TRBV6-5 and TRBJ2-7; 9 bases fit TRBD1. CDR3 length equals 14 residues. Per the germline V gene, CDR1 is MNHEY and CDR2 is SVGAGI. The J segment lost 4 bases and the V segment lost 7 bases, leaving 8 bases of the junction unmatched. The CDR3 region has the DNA TGTGCCAGCACCCCACCGGGACAGGGTTACGAGCAGTACTTC. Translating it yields CASTPPGQGYEQYF.

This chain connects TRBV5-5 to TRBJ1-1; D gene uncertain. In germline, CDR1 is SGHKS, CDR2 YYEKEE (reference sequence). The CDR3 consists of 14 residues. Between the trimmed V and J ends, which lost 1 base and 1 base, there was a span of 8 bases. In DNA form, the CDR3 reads TGTGCCAGCAGCTTGTTGCTATCGAACACTGAAGCTTTCTTT. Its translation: CASSLLLSNTEAFF.

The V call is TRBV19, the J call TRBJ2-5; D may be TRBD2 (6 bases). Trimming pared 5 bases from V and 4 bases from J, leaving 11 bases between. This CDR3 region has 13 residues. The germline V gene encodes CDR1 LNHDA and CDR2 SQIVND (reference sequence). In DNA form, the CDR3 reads TGTGCCAGTAGTGTGACTAGTCGAGAGACCCAGTACTTC. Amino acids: CASSVTSRETQYF.

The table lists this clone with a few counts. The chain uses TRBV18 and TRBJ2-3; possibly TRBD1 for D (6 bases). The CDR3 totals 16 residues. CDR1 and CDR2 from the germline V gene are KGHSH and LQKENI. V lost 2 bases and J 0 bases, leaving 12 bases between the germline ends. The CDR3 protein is CASSPGDTYSTDTQYF. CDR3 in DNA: TGTGCCAGCTCACCAGGGGACACCTATAGCACAGATACGCAGTATTTT.

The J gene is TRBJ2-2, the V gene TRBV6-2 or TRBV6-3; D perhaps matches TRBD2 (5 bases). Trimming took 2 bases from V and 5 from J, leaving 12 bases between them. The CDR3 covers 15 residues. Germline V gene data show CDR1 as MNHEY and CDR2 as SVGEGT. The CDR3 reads CASSYNRGGTGELFF. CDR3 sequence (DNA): TGTGCCAGCAGTTACAATCGGGGTGGAACCGGGGAGCTGTTTTTT.

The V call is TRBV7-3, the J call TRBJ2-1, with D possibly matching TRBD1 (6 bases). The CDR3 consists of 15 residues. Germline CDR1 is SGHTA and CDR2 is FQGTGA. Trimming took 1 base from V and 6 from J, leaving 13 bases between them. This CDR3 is CASSLIGGAGNEQFF. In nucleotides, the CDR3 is TGTGCCAGCAGCTTAATTGGGGGCGCCGGCAATGAGCAGTTCTTC.

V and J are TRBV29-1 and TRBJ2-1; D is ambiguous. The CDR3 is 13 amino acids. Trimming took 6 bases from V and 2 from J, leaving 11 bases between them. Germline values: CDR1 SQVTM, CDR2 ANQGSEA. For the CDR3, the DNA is TGCAGCGTCCAAGAAGATACCTACAATGAGCAGTTCTTC. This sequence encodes CSVQEDTYNEQFF.

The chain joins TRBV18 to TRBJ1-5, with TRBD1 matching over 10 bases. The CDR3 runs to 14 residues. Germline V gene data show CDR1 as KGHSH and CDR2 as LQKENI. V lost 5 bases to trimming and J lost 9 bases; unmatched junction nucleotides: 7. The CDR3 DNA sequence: TGTGCCAGCTCAGATGAGACAGGGGGCCGGCCCCAGCATTTT. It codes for CASSDETGGRPQHF.

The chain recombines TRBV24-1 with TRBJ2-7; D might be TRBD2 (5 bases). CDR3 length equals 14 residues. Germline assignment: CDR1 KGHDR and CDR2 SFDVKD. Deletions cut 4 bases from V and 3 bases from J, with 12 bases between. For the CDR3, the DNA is TGTGCCACCAGTGACCCTACTAGATTCTACGAGCAGTACTTC. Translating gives CATSDPTRFYEQYF.

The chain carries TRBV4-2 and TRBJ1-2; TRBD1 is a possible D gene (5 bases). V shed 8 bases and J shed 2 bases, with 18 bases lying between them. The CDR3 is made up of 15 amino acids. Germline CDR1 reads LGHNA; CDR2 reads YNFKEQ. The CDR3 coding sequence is TGTGCCAGCGGGGTTAACCGGGGGGGAAACTATGGCTACACCTTC. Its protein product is CASGVNRGGNYGYTF.

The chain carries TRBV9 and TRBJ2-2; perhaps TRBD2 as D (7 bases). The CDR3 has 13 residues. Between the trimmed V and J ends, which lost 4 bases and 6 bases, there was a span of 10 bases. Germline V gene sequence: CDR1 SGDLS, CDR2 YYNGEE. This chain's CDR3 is CASSSRGPGELFF. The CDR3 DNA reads TGTGCCAGCAGCTCGCGGGGGCCCGGGGAGCTGTTTTTT.

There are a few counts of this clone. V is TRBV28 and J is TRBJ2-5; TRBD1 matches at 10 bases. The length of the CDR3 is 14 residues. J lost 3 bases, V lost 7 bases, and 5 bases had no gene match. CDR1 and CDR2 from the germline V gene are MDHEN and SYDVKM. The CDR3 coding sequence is TGTGCCAGCACCTCCGGGACAGGGGAAGAGACCCAGTACTTC. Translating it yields CASTSGTGEETQYF.